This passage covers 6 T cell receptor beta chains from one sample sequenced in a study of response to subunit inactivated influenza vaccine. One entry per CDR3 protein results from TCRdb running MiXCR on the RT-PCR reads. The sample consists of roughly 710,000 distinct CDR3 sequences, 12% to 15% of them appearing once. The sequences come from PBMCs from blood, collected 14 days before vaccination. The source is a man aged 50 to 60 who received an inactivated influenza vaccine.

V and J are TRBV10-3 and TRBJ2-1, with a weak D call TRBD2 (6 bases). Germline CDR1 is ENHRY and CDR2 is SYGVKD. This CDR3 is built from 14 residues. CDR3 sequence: CDTSEAGTKNEQFF. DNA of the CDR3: TGTGACACCAGTGAGGCGGGGACCAAAAATGAGCAGTTCTTC.

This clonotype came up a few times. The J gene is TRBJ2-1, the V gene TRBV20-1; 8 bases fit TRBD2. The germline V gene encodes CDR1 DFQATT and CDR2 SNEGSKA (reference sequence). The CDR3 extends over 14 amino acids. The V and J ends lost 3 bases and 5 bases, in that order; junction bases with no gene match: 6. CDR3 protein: CSASRGGNDNEQFF. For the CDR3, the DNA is TGCAGTGCTAGTCGCGGGGGGAATGACAATGAGCAGTTCTTC.

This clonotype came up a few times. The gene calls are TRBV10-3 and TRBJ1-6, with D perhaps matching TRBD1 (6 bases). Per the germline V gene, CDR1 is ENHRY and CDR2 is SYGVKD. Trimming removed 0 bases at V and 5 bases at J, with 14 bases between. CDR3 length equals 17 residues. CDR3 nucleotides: TGTGCCATCAGTGAGTCGATGTCCAGGGGAAATAATTCACCCCTCCACTTT. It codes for CAISESMSRGNNSPLHF.

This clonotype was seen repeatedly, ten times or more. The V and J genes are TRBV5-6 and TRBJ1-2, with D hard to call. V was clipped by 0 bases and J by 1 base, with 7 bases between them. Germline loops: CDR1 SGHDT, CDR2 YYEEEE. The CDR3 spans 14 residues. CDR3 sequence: CASSLAGFNYGYTF. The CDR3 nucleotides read TGTGCCAGCAGCTTGGCCGGGTTTAACTATGGCTACACCTTC.

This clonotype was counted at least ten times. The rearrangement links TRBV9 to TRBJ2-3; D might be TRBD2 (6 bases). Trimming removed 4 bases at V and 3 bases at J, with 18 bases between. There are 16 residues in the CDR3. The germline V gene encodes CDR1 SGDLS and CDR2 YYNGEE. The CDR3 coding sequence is TGTGCCAGCAGCCCCCGGAGGGCTAGCGTTACAGATACGCAGTATTTT. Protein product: CASSPRRASVTDTQYF.

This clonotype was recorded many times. Here the CDR3 DNA reads TGTGCCAGCAGCTTAGCGTTGGGCCTACTGGGGGATACGCAGTATTTT. Amino acid sequence: CASSLALGLLGDTQYF. The rearrangement links TRBV7-2 to TRBJ2-3, with D unclear. The CDR3 spans 16 residues. V lost 0 bases and J lost 6, with 16 bases in between. Germline loops: CDR1 SGHTA, CDR2 FQGNSA.